This TCR beta chain was retrieved from a study of blood T cells in healthy people across ages. Germline CDR1 MNHNY, CDR2 SVGAGI (reference sequence). The ends were cut back, 2 bases at V and 2 bases at J, with 14 bases in the middle. The CDR3 consists of 16 residues. For the second PCR, which ran for about 6 to 11 cycles, a sample-barcoded 5' primer and a J-beta primer mix were used. TCRdb redid the calling of the 5' RACE reads with MiXCR, one entry per CDR3 protein. The sample lists about 1.8 million distinct CDR3 sequences, roughly 49% seen once, with more than 2% in the top ten. The source material was blood. The sequence was collected from a woman aged 40-49 years in good health. This sequence joins TRBV6-6 and TRBJ2-3, with D possibly TRBD1 on 6 matching bases. In DNA, the CDR3 is TGTGCCAGCAGTTACGCCAGGGGCACCCCCACAGATACGCAGTATTTT. Encoded protein: CASSYARGTPTDTQYF.